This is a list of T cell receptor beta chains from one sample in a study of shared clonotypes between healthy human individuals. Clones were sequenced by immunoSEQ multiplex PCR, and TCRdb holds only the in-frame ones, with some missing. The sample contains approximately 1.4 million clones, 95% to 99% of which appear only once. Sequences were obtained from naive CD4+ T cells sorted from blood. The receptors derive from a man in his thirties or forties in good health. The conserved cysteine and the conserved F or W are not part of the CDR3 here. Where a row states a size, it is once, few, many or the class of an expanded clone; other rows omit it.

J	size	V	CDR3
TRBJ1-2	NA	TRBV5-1	ASSPSGNEGYGYT
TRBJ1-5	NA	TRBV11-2	ASSQTGGNQPQH
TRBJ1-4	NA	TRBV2	ASSEQGAGEKLF
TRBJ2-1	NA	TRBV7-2	ASSLVSGYEQF
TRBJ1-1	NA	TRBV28	ASSPAQGLRFTEAF
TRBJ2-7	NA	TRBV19	ASSRQGRTGYEQY
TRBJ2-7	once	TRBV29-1	SVEDRQRDPYEQY
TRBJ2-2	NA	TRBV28	ASSLSSGELF
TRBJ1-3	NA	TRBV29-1	SVDGASGNTIY
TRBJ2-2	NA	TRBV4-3	ASRGLANTGELF
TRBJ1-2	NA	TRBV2	ASGKEDGYT